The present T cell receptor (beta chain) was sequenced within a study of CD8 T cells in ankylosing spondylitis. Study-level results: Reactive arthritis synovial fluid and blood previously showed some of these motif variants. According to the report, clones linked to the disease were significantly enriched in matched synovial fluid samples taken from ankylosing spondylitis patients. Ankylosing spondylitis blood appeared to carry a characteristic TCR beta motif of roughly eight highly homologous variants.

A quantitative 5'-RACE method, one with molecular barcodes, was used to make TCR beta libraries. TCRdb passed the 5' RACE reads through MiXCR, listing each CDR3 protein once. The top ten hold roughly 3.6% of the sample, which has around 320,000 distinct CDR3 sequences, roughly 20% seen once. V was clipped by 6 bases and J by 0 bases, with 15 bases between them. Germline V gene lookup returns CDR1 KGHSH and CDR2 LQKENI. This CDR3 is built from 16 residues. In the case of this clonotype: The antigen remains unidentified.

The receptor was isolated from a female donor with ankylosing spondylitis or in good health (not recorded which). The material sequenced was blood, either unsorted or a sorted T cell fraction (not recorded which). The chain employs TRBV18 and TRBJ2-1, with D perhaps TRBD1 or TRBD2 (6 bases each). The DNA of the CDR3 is TGTGCCAGCTCCAGGGGAGGACTCAGCTCCTACAATGAGCAGTTCTTC. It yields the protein CASSRGGLSSYNEQFF.